These 29 T cell receptor beta chains were all obtained from the same sample, sequenced in a study of blood T cell repertoires in COVID-19. Clones were read by immunoSEQ multiplex PCR, and TCRdb kept only the in-frame ones, dropping some. The repertoire holds about 180,000 clones, with around 77% as singletons. The specimen was peripheral blood. Receptors originate from a man aged 70-80 years with active or convalescent COVID-19.

The chain recombines TRBV7-9 with TRBJ1-5; a possible D gene is TRBD1 (5 bases). CDR3 length equals 16 residues. Germline V gene lookup returns CDR1 SEHNR and CDR2 FQNEAQ (reference sequence). Trimming took off 5 bases at V and 6 bases at J, with 20 bases between the two ends. The chain's CDR3 is CASSPSAGPRGQPQHF. CDR3 nucleotides: TGTGCCAGCAGCCCGAGCGCGGGACCGAGGGGTCAGCCCCAGCATTTT. The complete variable domain, with remaining parts taken from reference TRBV7-9 and TRBJ1-5, reads DTGVSQNPRHKITKRGQNVTFRCDPISEHNRLYWYRQTLGQGPEFLTYFQNEAQLEKSRLLSDRFSAERPKGSFSTLEIQRTEQGDSAMYLCASSPSAGPRGQPQHFGDGTRLSIL.

The chain recombines TRBV25-1 with TRBJ1-2; unclear D gene. The germline V gene has CDR1 MGHDK and CDR2 SYGVNS. The CDR3 runs 11 residues. The germline V and J ends were trimmed by 5 bases and 8 bases, with 9 bases remaining between them. The CDR3, as DNA: TGTGCCAGCAGTCAATCGTTCGGCTACACCTTC. It encodes CASSQSFGYTF.

The chain has TRBV18 and TRBJ1-6; D is unclear. Trimming stripped 3 bases from V and 9 bases from J, with 12 bases between. The CDR3 length is 14 residues. Germline loops: CDR1 KGHSH, CDR2 LQKENI. Here the CDR3 reads CASSPGGRGSPLHF. The CDR3 bases are TGTGCCAGCTCACCGGGCGGGCGAGGTTCACCCCTCCACTTT.

The chain is built from TRBV5-5 and TRBJ2-2, with D unresolved. Germline assignment: CDR1 SGHKS and CDR2 YYEKEE (reference sequence). Trimming left V 3 bases short and J 0 bases short, with 12 bases between. There are 16 residues in the CDR3. CDR3 region: CASSSYRSPNTGELFF. In DNA, the CDR3 is TGTGCCAGCAGCTCATACAGAAGTCCGAACACCGGGGAGCTGTTTTTT.

CDR3 loop: CASSLLLDYGYTF. The DNA of the CDR3 is TGTGCCAGCAGTTTACTTCTGGACTATGGCTACACCTTC. The rearrangement links TRBV6-5 to TRBJ1-2; D is unresolved. Looked up from germline, CDR1 is MNHEY and CDR2 is SVGAGI. This CDR3 is built from 13 residues. The germline V and J ends were trimmed by 4 bases and 3 bases, with 9 bases remaining between them.

The J gene is TRBJ1-3, the V gene TRBV7-6; D might be TRBD1 (5 bases). CDR1 SGHVS and CDR2 FNYEAQ come from the germline V gene. This CDR3 is 15 amino acids long. V lost 5 bases to trimming and J lost 1 base, with 12 bases between them. The CDR3 sequence: CASSPRPGSGNTIYF. In DNA form, the CDR3 reads TGTGCCAGCAGCCCCCGGCCAGGGTCTGGAAACACCATATATTTT.

The chain uses TRBV10-3 and TRBJ1-2; TRBD1 aligns across 9 bases. The germline V gene encodes CDR1 ENHRY and CDR2 SYGVKD. The junction had 3 bases not matched to a gene; V was cut back by 2 bases and J by 2 bases. The CDR3 consists of 15 residues. The CDR3 nucleotides are TGTGCCATCAGTGAGCCTGACAGGGGGAACTATGGCTACACCTTC. This codes for CAISEPDRGNYGYTF.

The genes are TRBV2 and TRBJ2-3, with unresolved D. Germline V CDR1 and CDR2: SNHLY, FYNNEI. The V end was cut by 0 bases, the J end by 4 bases, with 8 bases between. This CDR3 is 14 amino acids long. This CDR3 is CASSEAGRADTQYF. The DNA for the CDR3 is TGTGCCAGCAGTGAAGCGGGTCGGGCAGATACGCAGTATTTT. The full variable domain, rest sourced from reference TRBV2 and TRBJ2-3, is EPEVTQTPSHQVTQMGQEVILRCVPISNHLYFYWYRQILGQKVEFLVSFYNNEISEKSEIFDDQFSVERPDGSNFTLKIRSTKLEDSAMYFCASSEAGRADTQYFGPGTRLTVL.

The chain combines TRBV7-9 with TRBJ1-4, with D uncertain. The germline V gene has CDR1 SEHNR and CDR2 FQNEAQ (reference sequence). Trimming cost V 5 bases and J 7 bases, with 14 bases left between them. CDR3 length: 14 amino acids. This chain's CDR3 is CASSPSGVGEKLFF. In nucleotides, the CDR3 is TGTGCCAGCAGCCCCTCCGGGGTCGGTGAAAAACTGTTTTTT.

The J gene is TRBJ2-3, the V gene TRBV29-1; weak D call: TRBD1 (5 bases). The CDR3 is 15 amino acids. Germline CDR1 is SQVTM and CDR2 is ANQGSEA. V shed 5 bases and J shed 0 bases, with 15 bases lying between them. The chain's CDR3 is CSVPRGSGSTDTQYF. DNA of the CDR3: TGCAGCGTTCCAAGGGGTTCTGGGAGCACAGATACGCAGTATTTT.

CDR3 residues: CASKEGVANEKLFF. DNA for the CDR3: TGTGCCAGTAAAGAAGGGGTCGCAAATGAAAAACTGTTTTTT. V usage is TRBV3-1 (or the pseudogene TRBV3-2) and J usage is TRBJ1-4; the D gene is possibly TRBD1 (5 bases). V was clipped by 9 bases and J by 5 bases, with 16 bases between them. The CDR3 totals 14 residues. Germline V gene data show CDR1 as LGHDT and CDR2 as YNNKEL (reference sequence).

The rearrangement joins TRBV6-2 or TRBV6-3 to TRBJ2-1; TRBD2 might be the D (6 bases). The CDR3 length is 15 residues. With 2 bases removed from V and 5 bases from J, the gap between germline ends came to 13 bases. Looked up from germline, CDR1 is MNHEY and CDR2 is SVGEGT. CDR3 in amino acids: CASSYRYGGHNEQFF. CDR3 DNA sequence: TGTGCCAGCAGTTACCGGTACGGAGGGCACAATGAGCAGTTCTTC.

The gene calls are TRBV2 and TRBJ1-2; TRBD1 is a possible D gene (5 bases). Trimming took off 5 bases at V and 8 bases at J, with 15 bases between the two ends. The CDR3 is 13 amino acids. The V gene's germline CDR1 is SNHLY and CDR2 FYNNEI. CDR3 bases: TGTGCCAGCAGTTCGCAGGGCTTTGAGGGCTACACCTTC. It specifies CASSSQGFEGYTF.

The chain recombines TRBV3-1 (or the pseudogene TRBV3-2) with TRBJ1-6, with 12 positions matching TRBD1. V lost 4 bases to trimming and J lost 10 bases; unmatched junction nucleotides: 5. This CDR3 contains 15 residues. Germline V lookup: CDR1 LGHDT, CDR2 YNNKEL (reference sequence). The chain's CDR3 is CASSPGTGGGSPLHF. Here the CDR3 DNA reads TGTGCCAGCAGCCCCGGGACAGGGGGCGGCTCACCCCTCCACTTT.

The chain combines TRBV2 with TRBJ2-5, with 8 bases aligning to TRBD2. Germline CDR1 is SNHLY and CDR2 is FYNNEI. This CDR3 comprises 15 residues. With 8 bases clipped from V and 4 bases from J, the junction kept 12 bases outside the gene matches. CDR3 in DNA: TGTGCCAGCGGTCGAGCGGGGGCGCAAGGAGAGACCCAGTACTTC. This sequence encodes CASGRAGAQGETQYF. Supplemented by reference TRBV2 and TRBJ2-5, the full variable domain reads EPEVTQTPSHQVTQMGQEVILRCVPISNHLYFYWYRQILGQKVEFLVSFYNNEISEKSEIFDDQFSVERPDGSNFTLKIRSTKLEDSAMYFCASGRAGAQGETQYFGPGTRLLVL.

The chain links TRBV2 to TRBJ1-1; 8 positions agree with TRBD1. Germline CDR1 and CDR2: SNHLY and FYNNEI. The CDR3 covers 18 residues. The J segment lost 2 bases and the V segment lost 1 base, leaving 12 bases of the junction unmatched. The CDR3 spells CASSEGTGLRRTNTEAFF. CDR3 coding DNA: TGTGCCAGCAGTGAAGGGACAGGGCTCCGCCGAACTAACACTGAAGCTTTCTTT.

This clone came up a few times. CDR3 nucleotide sequence: TGCAGTGCTCCGCGCTTAGATACGCAGTATTTT. It yields the protein CSAPRLDTQYF. V usage is TRBV20-1 and J usage is TRBJ2-3, with D unclear. From germline, CDR1 is DFQATT and CDR2 SNEGSKA (reference sequence). Trimming removed 5 bases at V and 5 bases at J, with 8 bases between. This CDR3 comprises 11 residues.

This clone was recorded a few times. This chain links TRBV5-1 with TRBJ1-1; D is perhaps TRBD1 (5 bases). Trimming stripped 4 bases from V and 1 base from J, with 11 bases between. From germline, CDR1 is SGHRS and CDR2 YFSETQ. This CDR3 is built from 14 residues. The CDR3 DNA reads TGCGCCAGCAGCCCGACAGTGTCGAACACTGAAGCTTTCTTT. Protein sequence: CASSPTVSNTEAFF.

The chain links TRBV25-1 to TRBJ2-3; 7 bases align to TRBD2. From germline, CDR1 is MGHDK and CDR2 SYGVNS. Unmatched junction bases numbered 8, after V lost 3 bases and J lost 8 bases. There are 14 residues in the CDR3. The CDR3 is CASSDLPSGGTQYF. For the CDR3, the DNA is TGTGCCAGCAGTGATCTCCCGTCGGGGGGTACGCAGTATTTT.

The genes are TRBV11-3 and TRBJ2-3; 8 positions agree with TRBD2. J gave up 1 base and V 4 bases, and 4 bases lay outside the gene matches. CDR1 is SGHNT, CDR2 YENEEA, per germline. The CDR3 spans 15 residues. The CDR3 DNA reads TGTGCCAGCAGCTCGTCACTAGCGGGCACAGATACGCAGTATTTT. This gives the protein CASSSSLAGTDTQYF.

This chain links TRBV2 with TRBJ2-3; 9 nucleotides align to TRBD2. The germline gives CDR1 SNHLY, CDR2 FYNNEI. The CDR3 is 15 amino acids. The trim removed 6 bases at V and 6 bases at J, leaving 10 bases unmatched. The chain's CDR3 is CASRPGLASFDTQYF. CDR3 nucleotide sequence: TGTGCCAGCAGGCCCGGACTAGCGAGTTTCGATACGCAGTATTTT.

The gene calls are TRBV5-4 and TRBJ1-2; D remains unclear. CDR1 and CDR2 from the germline V gene are SGHNT and YYREEE (reference sequence). V lost 0 bases and J 2 bases, leaving 8 bases between the germline ends. The CDR3 runs 14 residues. CDR3 region: CASSLESGNYGYTF. CDR3 DNA: TGTGCCAGCAGCTTGGAGAGCGGGAACTATGGCTACACCTTC. The full variable domain, rest sourced from reference TRBV5-4 and TRBJ1-2, is ETGVTQSPTHLIKTRGQQVTLRCSSQSGHNTVSWYQQALGQGPQFIFQYYREEENGRGNFPPRFSGLQFPNYSSELNVNALELDDSALYLCASSLESGNYGYTFGSGTRLTVV.

The V gene is TRBV9, the J gene TRBJ2-5, with TRBD2 matching over 11 bases. V lost 4 bases, J lost 1 base, and 3 bases stayed unmatched. Germline lookup yields CDR1 SGDLS and CDR2 YYNGEE. This CDR3 comprises 15 residues. For the CDR3, the DNA is TGTGCCAGCAGCCTCGGGACTAGCGGCCAAGAGACCCAGTACTTC. Protein: CASSLGTSGQETQYF.

The chain couples TRBV6-5 to TRBJ2-7, with D perhaps matching TRBD1 (6 bases). The CDR3 totals 14 residues. Trimming removed 0 bases from V and 9 bases from J, with 15 bases in between. Germline V gene data show CDR1 as MNHEY and CDR2 as SVGAGI. The CDR3 coding sequence is TGTGCCAGCAGTTACTCCCCGGACAGCAAAGGGCAGTACTTC. Translating gives CASSYSPDSKGQYF.

The gene calls are TRBV19 and TRBJ2-1; 7 bases align to TRBD2. The CDR3 spans 13 residues. The V gene end was trimmed by 6 bases and the J gene end by 3 bases; junction bases not matched to a gene: 2. The germline V gene has CDR1 LNHDA and CDR2 SQIVND (reference sequence). CDR3 residues: CASSRDYYNEQFF. DNA for the CDR3: TGTGCCAGTAGCCGGGACTACTACAATGAGCAGTTCTTC.

The chain has TRBV3-1 (or the pseudogene TRBV3-2) and TRBJ1-2; a weak D match, TRBD1 (6 bases). CDR1 LGHDT and CDR2 YNNKEL come from the germline V gene (reference sequence). The length of the CDR3 is 15 residues. The V end was cut by 4 bases, the J end by 5 bases, with 17 bases between. DNA for the CDR3: TGTGCCAGCAGCCTAGAGGGGGGGCGCATGTATGGCTACACCTTC. Its protein product is CASSLEGGRMYGYTF.

Here the CDR3 reads CASSDSMGVSRTQYF. The CDR3 DNA is TGTGCCAGCAGTGACTCGATGGGAGTAAGTAGGACCCAGTACTTC. The chain links TRBV6-4 to TRBJ2-5; TRBD2 is a possible D gene (5 bases). V lost 0 bases to trimming and J lost 7 bases, with 15 bases between them. The CDR3 consists of 15 residues. Germline V gene sequence: CDR1 MRHNA, CDR2 SNTAGT.

The chain employs TRBV3-1 (or the pseudogene TRBV3-2) and TRBJ1-5; D not certain. The ends were cut back, 4 bases at V and 0 bases at J, with 10 bases in the middle. Germline V gene data show CDR1 as LGHDT and CDR2 as YNNKEL (reference sequence). The CDR3 spans 15 residues. The CDR3 here is CASSLSADSNQPQHF. The CDR3 nucleotides read TGTGCCAGCAGCCTGAGCGCGGATAGCAATCAGCCCCAGCATTTT.

V gene TRBV7-8 combines with J gene TRBJ2-3; 9 bases line up with TRBD2. Trimming cost V 1 base and J 2 bases; bases outside gene matches: 1. Germline loops: CDR1 SGHVS, CDR2 FQNEAQ. This CDR3 region has 15 residues. CDR3 bases: TGTGCCAGCAGCTTAGGCGGGGGGGACACAGATACGCAGTATTTT. This codes for CASSLGGGDTDTQYF.